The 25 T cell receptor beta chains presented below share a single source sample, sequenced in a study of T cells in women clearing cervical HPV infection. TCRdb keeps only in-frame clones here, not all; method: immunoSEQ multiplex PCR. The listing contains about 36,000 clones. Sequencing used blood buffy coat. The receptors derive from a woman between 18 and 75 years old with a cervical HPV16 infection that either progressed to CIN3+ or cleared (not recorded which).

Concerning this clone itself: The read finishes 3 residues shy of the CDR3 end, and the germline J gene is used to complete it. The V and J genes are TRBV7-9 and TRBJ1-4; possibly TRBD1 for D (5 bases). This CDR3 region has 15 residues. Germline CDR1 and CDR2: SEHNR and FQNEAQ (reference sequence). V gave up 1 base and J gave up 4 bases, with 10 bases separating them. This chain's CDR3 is CASSLDPGNNEKLFF. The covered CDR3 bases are TGTGCCAGCAGCTTAGATCCAGGGAATAATGAAAAA.

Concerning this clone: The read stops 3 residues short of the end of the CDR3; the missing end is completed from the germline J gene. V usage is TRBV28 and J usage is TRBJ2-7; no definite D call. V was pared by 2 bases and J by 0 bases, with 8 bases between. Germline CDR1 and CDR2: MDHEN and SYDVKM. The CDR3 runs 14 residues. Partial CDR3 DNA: TGTGCCAGCAGTTTACGCACTGTCTCCTACGAG. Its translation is CASSLRTVSYE. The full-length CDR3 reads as CASSLRTVSYEQYF.

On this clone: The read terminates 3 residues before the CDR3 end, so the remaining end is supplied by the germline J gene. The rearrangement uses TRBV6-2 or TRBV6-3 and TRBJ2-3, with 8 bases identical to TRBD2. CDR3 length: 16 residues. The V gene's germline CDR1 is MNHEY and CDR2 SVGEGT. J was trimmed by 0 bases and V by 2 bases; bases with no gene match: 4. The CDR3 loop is CASSYGRGVSTDTQYF. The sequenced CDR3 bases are TGTGCCAGCAGTTACGGGCGGGGGGTCAGCACAGATACG.

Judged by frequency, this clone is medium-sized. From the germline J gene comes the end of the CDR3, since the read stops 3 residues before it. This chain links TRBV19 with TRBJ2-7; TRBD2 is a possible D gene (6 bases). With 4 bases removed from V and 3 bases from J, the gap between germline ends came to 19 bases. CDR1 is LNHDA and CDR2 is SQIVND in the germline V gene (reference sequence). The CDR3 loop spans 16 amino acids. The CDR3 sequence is CASSKLVSGLLYEQYF. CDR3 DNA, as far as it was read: TGTGCCAGTAGTAAACTTGTGTCGGGACTTCTCTACGAG.

The CDR3 spells CASRLGQSGANVLTF. CDR3 DNA (partial): TGTGCCAGCAGGCTAGGACAGTCTGGGGCCAACGTC. This chain connects TRBV2 to TRBJ2-6; a possible D gene is TRBD1 (6 bases). With the read ending 3 residues before the CDR3 end, the germline J gene is used to fill in that end. The CDR3 runs to 15 residues. With 6 bases removed from V and 1 base from J, the gap between germline ends came to 10 bases. CDR1 is SNHLY, CDR2 FYNNEI, per germline.

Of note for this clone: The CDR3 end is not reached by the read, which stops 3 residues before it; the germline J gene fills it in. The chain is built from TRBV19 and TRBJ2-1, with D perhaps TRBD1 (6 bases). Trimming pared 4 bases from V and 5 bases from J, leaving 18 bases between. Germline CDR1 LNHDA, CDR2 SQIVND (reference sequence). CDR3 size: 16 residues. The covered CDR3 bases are TGTGCCAGTAGTACCCTCCCCGGGACACCGAACAATGAG. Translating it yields CASSTLPGTPNNE. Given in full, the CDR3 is CASSTLPGTPNNEQFF.

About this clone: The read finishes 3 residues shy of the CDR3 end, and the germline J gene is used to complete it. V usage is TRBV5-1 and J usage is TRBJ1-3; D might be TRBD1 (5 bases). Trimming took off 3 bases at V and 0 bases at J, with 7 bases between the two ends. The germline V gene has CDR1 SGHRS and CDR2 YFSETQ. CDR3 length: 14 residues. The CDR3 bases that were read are TGCGCCAGCAGCTCAGGGCCCTCTGGAAACACC. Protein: CASSSGPSGNT. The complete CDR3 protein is CASSSGPSGNTIYF.

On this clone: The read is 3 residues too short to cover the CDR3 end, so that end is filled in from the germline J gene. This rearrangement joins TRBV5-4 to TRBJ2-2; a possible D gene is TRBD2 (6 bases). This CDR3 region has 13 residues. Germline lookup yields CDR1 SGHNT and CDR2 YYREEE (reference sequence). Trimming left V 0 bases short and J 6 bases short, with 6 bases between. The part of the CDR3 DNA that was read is TGTGCCAGCAGCTTGGGGGGGGCCGGGGAG. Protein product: CASSLGGAGE. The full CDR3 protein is CASSLGGAGELFF.

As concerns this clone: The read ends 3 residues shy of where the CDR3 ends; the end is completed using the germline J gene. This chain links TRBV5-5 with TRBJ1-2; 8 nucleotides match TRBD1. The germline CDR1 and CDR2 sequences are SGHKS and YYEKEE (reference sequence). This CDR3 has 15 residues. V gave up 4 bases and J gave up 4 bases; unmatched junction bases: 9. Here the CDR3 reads CASSPAGGDGYGYTF. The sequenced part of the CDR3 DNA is TGTGCCAGCAGCCCGGCAGGGGGCGATGGCTATGGC.

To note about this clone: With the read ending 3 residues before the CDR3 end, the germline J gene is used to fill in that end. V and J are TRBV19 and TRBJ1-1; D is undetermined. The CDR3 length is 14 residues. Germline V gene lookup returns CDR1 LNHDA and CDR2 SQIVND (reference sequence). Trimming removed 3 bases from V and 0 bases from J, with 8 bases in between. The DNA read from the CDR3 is TGTGCCAGTAGTATCCAATTCATGAACACTGAA. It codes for CASSIQFMNTE. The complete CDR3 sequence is CASSIQFMNTEAFF.

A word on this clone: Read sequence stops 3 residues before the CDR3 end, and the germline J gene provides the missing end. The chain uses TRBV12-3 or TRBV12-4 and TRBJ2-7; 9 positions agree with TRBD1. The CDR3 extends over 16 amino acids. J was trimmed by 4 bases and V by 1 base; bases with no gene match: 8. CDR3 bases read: TGTGCCAGCAGTTTAGTAGGGACAGGGTTAAGTTACGAG. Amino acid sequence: CASSLVGTGLSYE. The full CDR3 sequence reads CASSLVGTGLSYEQYF.

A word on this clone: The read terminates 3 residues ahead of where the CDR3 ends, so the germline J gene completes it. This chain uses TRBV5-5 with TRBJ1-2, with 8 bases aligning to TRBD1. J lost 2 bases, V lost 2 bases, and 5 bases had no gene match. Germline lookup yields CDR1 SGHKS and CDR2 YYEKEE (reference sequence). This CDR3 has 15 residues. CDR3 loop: CASSFAGGTNYGYTF. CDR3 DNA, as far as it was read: TGTGCCAGCAGCTTTGCAGGGGGCACGAACTATGGC.

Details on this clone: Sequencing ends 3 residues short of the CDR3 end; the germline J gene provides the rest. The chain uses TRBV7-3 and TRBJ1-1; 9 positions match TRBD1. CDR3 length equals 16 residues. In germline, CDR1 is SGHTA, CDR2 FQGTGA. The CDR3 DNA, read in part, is TGTGCCAGCAGCTTAAGGATTTCGGGGACAGGGCTAAAA. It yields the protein CASSLRISGTGLK. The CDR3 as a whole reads CASSLRISGTGLKAFF. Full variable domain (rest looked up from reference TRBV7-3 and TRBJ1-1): GAGVSQTPSNKVTEKGKYVELRCDPISGHTALYWYRQSLGQGPEFLIYFQGTGAADDSGLPNDRFFAVRPEGSVSTLKIQRTERGDSAVYLCASSLRISGTGLKAFFGQGTRLTVV.

The DNA read from the CDR3 is TGTGCCAGCAGTGACGCACAGGGGAAGAACACTGAA. This gives the protein CASSDAQGKNTE. The whole CDR3 reads CASSDAQGKNTEAFF. The chain employs TRBV6-1 and TRBJ1-1, with TRBD1 matching 7 bases. The read is 3 residues too short to cover the CDR3 end, so that end is filled in from the germline J gene. Germline V gene lookup returns CDR1 MNHNS and CDR2 SASEGT. The ends lost 3 bases at V and 1 base at J; junction bases unmatched: 5. CDR3 size: 15 residues.

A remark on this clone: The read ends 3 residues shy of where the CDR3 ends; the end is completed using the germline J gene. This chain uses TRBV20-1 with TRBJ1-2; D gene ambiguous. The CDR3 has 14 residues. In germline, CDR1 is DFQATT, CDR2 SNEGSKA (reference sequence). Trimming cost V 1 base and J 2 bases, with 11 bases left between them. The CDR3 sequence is CSARGARSNYGYTF. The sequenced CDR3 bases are TGCAGTGCTAGAGGGGCCCGGAGCAACTATGGC.

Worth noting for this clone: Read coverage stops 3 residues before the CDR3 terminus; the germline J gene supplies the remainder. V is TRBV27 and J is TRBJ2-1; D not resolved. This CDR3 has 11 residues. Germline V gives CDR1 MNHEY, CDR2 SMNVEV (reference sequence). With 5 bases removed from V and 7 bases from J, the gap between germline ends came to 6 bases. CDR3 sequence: CASSAWNEQFF. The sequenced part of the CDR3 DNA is TGTGCCAGCAGTGCGTGGAATGAG.

The covered CDR3 bases are TGTGCCAGCAGCTTAGGCGGGGCAGTTTCCGGC. It specifies CASSLGGAVSG. The whole CDR3 reads CASSLGGAVSGYTF. The chain employs TRBV11-2 and TRBJ1-2; the D gene is possibly TRBD1 (5 bases). The missing CDR3 end, 3 residues past where the read stops, is filled in from the germline J gene. CDR3 size: 14 residues. The germline V gene has CDR1 SGHAT and CDR2 FQNNGV.

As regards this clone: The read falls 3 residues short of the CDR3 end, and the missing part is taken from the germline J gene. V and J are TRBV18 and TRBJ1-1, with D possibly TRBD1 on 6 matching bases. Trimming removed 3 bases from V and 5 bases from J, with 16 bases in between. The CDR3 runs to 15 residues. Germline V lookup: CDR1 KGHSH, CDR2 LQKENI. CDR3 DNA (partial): TGTGCCAGCTCACCCCAGCACAGGGTCGGTACTGAA. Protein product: CASSPQHRVGTE. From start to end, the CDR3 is CASSPQHRVGTEAFF.

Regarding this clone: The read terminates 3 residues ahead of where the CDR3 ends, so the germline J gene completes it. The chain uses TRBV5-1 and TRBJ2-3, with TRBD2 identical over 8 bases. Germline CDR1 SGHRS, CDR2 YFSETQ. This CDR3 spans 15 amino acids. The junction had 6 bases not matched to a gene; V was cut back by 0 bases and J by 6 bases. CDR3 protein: CASSLGGSGADTQYF. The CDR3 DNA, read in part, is TGCGCCAGCAGCTTGGGGGGTAGCGGGGCGGATACG.

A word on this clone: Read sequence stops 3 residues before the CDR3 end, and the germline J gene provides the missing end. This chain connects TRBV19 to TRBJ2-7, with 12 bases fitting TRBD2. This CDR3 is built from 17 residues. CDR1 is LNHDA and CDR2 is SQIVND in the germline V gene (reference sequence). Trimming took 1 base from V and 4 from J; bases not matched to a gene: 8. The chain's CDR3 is CASSIAPGLAGSYEQYF. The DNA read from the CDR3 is TGTGCCAGTAGTATAGCCCCTGGACTAGCGGGATCTTACGAG. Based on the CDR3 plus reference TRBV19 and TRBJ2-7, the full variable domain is DGGITQSPKYLFRKEGQNVTLSCEQNLNHDAMYWYRQDPGQGLRLIYYSQIVNDFQKGDIAEGYSVSREKKESFPLTVTSAQKNPTAFYLCASSIAPGLAGSYEQYFGPGTRLTVT.

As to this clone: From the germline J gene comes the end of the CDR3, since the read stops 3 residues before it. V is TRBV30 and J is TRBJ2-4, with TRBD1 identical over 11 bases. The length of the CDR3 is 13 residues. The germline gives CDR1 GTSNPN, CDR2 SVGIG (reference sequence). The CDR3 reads CAWTRDRGDGQYF. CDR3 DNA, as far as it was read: TGTGCCTGGACGCGGGACAGGGGGGATGGT. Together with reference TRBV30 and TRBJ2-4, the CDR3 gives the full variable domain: SQTIHQWPATLVQPVGSPLSLECTVEGTSNPNLYWYRQAAGRGLQLLFYSVGIGQISSEVPQNLSASRPQDRQFILSSKKLLLSDSGFYLCAWTRDRGDGQYFGAGTRLSVL.

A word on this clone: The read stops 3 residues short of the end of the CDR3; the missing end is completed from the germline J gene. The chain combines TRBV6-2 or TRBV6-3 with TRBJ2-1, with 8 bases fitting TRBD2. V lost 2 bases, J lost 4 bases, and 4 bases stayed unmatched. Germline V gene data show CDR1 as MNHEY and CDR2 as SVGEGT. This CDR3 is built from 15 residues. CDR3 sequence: CASSYTGGDYNEQFF. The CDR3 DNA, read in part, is TGTGCCAGCAGTTACACCGGGGGGGATTACAATGAG.

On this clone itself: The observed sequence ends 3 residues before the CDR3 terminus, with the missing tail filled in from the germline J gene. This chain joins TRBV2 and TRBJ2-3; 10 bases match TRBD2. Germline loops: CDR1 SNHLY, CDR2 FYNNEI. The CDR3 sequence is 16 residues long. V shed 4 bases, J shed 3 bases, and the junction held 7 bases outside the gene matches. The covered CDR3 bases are TGTGCCAGCAGTGCCCTAGCGGGAGAGTGGACAGATACG. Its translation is CASSALAGEWTDT. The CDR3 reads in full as CASSALAGEWTDTQYF.

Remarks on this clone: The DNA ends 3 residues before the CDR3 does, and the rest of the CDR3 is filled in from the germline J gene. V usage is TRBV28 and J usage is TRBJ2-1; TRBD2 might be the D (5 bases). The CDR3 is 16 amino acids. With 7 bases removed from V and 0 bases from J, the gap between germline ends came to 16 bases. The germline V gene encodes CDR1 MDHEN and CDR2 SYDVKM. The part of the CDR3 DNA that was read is TGTGCCAGCACCCCACCGGGGAGTAGCTCCTACAATGAG. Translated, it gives CASTPPGSSSYNE. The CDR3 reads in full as CASTPPGSSSYNEQFF.

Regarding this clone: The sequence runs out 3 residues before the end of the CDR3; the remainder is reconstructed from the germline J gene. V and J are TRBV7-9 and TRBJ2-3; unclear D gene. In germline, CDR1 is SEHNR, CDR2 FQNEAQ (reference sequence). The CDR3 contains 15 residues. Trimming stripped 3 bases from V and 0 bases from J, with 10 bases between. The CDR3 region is CASSFSPASTDTQYF. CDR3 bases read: TGTGCCAGCAGCTTTTCGCCAGCGAGCACAGATACG. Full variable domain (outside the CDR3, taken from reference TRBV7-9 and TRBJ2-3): DTGVSQNPRHKITKRGQNVTFRCDPISEHNRLYWYRQTLGQGPEFLTYFQNEAQLEKSRLLSDRFSAERPKGSFSTLEIQRTEQGDSAMYLCASSFSPASTDTQYFGPGTRLTVL.